This TCR beta chain stems from a study of cytomegalovirus exposure and HLA in healthy donors. Points from the study as a whole: A later analysis reported that several of the most significant clusters appeared to be linked to common viral pathogens, among them Epstein-Barr virus. Sequencing likely caused a cluster of highly shared sequence variants.

Germline V lookup: CDR1 SGHAT, CDR2 FQNNGV. Trimming took off 2 bases at V and 11 bases at J, with 15 bases between the two ends. The CDR3 is 13 amino acids. Notes on this clone: Its specificity is not known.

Researchers ran the PCR with 60 Vbeta and 13 Jbeta primers. Sequencing used immunoSEQ multiplex PCR; TCRdb keeps in-frame clones, though not all of them. Among under 150,000 clones, around 83% were seen once, and the ten largest hold 1% to 1.5%. The genes are TRBV11-2 and TRBJ2-5; D remains unclear. Sequencing was performed on PBMCs. The sequence derives from a girl aged 2-15 years in good health and CMV-seronegative. CDR3: CASSLPSRSEQYF. CDR3 bases: TGTGCCAGCAGCTTACCTAGTAGGTCTGAGCAGTACTTC.